This TCR beta chain was obtained from a study of T cells in Graves' hyperthyroidism and ophthalmopathy. V shed 6 bases and J shed 1 base, with 12 bases lying between them. Germline V gene sequence: CDR1 SNHLY, CDR2 FYNNEI. The CDR3 contains 14 residues. From RNA transcripts, TCR beta CDR3 regions were amplified. HTBI primers were the set used in a first-round RT-PCR of the TCR CDR3. One entry per CDR3 protein, called by TCRdb with MiXCR from the multiplex PCR reads. The sample records about 530,000 distinct CDR3 sequences, more than 15% being singletons. Thyroid ultrasound, orbital computed tomography, clinical symptoms, and serum thyroxine and TRAb underpinned diagnoses. This clonotype was recorded many times.

This TCR came from a woman aged 18-29 years with Graves' ophthalmopathy. The sequenced sample was blood. The chain carries TRBV2 and TRBJ2-5; TRBD1 might be the D (6 bases). The CDR3 nucleotides read TGTGCCAGCAGCTTGACAGGACCCCAAGAGACCCAGTACTTC. This translates into CASSLTGPQETQYF.